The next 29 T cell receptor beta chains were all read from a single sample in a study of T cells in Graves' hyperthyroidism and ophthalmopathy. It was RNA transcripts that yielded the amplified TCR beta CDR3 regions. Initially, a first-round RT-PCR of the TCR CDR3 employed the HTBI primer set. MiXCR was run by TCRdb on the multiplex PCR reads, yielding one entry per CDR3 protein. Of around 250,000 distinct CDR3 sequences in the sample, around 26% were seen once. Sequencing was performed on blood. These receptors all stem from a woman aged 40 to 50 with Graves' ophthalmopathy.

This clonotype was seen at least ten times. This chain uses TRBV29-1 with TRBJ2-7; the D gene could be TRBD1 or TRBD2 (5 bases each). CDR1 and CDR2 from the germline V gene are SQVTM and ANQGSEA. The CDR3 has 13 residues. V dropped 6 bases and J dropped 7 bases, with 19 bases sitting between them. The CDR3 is CSVAKGTTLEQYF. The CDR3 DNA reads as TGCAGCGTCGCCAAGGGGACCACACTTGAGCAGTACTTC.

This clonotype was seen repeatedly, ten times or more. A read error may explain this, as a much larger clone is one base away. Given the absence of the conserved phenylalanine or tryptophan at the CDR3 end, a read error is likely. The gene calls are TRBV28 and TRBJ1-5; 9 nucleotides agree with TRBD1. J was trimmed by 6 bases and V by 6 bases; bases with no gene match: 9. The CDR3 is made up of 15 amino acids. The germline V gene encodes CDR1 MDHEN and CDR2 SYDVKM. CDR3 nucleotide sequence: TGTGCCAGCAGCCCCAGGGGACAGGGTAGTCAGCCCCAGCATTCT. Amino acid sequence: CASSPRGQGSQPQHS.

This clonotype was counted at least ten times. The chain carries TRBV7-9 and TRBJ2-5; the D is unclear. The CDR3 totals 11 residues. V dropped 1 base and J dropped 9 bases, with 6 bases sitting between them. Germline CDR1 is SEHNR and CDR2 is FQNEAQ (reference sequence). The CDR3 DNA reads TGTGCCAGCAGCTTAGGGGCGTCCCAGTACTTC. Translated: CASSLGASQYF.

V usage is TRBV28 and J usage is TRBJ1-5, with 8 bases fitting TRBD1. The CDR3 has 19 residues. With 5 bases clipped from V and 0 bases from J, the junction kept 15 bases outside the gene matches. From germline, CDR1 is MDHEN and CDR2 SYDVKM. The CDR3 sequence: CASSTLSGGQVYSNQPQHF. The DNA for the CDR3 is TGTGCCAGCAGTACCCTTTCAGGGGGACAGGTCTATAGCAATCAGCCCCAGCATTTT.

The CDR3 DNA reads as TGCAGTGCTAGAGACCCCGACGGCGAGGGATGGAACTATGGCTACACCTTC. The encoded protein is CSARDPDGEGWNYGYTF. The chain uses TRBV20-1 and TRBJ1-2; the D is unclear. The germline V gene has CDR1 DFQATT and CDR2 SNEGSKA (reference sequence). CDR3 size: 17 residues. Trimming took 0 bases from V and 2 from J, leaving 19 bases between them.

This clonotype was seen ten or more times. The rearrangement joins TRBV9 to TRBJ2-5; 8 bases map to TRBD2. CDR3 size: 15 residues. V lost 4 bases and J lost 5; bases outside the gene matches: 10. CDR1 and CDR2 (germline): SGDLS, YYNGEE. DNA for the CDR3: TGTGCCAGCAGCCTCCGGGAGGGGGTCCGGGAGACCCAGTACTTC. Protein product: CASSLREGVRETQYF.

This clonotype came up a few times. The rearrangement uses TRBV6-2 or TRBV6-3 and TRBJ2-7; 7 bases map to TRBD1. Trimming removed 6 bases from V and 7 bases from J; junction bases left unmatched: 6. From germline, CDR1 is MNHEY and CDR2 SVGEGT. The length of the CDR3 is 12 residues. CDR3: CASSPPDREQYF. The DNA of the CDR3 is TGTGCCAGCAGCCCTCCGGACAGGGAGCAGTACTTC.

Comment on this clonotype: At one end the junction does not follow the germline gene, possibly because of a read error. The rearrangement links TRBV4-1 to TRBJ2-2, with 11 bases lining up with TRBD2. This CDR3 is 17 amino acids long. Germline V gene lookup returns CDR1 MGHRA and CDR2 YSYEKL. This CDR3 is CSSSQVGLAANTGELFF. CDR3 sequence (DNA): TGCTCCAGCAGCCAGGTGGGACTAGCGGCAAACACCGGGGAGCTGTTTTTT.

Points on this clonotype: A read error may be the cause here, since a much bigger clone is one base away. The CDR3 sequence: CTSNDYYTGELFF. The CDR3, as DNA: TGTACCTCGAACGACTATTACACCGGGGAGCTGTTTTTT. This chain uses TRBV10-3 with TRBJ2-2, with D possibly being TRBD2 (5 bases). The CDR3 is 13 amino acids. Germline CDR1 is ENHRY and CDR2 is SYGVKD.

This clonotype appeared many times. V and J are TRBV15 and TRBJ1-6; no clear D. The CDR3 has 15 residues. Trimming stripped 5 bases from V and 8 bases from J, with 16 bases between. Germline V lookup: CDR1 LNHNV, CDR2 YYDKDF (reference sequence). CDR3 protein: CATSGALNPDSPLHF. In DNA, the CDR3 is TGTGCCACCAGCGGAGCTCTGAACCCGGATTCACCCCTCCACTTT.

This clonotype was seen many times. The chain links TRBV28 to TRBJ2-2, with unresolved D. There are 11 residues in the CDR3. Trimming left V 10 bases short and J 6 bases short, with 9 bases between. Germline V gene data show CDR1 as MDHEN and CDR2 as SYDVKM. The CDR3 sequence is CATKTSGELFF. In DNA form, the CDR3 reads TGTGCCACCAAAACCTCCGGGGAGCTGTTTTTT.

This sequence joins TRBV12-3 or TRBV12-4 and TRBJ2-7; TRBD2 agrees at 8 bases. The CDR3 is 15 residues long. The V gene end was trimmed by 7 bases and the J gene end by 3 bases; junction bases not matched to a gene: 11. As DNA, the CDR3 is TGTGCCAGCATGAGAATAGCGGGGTCAAGCTACGAGCAGTACTTC. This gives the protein CASMRIAGSSYEQYF.

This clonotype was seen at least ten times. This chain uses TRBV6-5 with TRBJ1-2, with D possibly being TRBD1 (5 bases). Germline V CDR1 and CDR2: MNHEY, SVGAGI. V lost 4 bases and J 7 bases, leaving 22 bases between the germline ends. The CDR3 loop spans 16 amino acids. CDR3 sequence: CASSLRGAIAGGGYTF. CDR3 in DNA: TGTGCCAGCAGTTTACGGGGCGCAATTGCGGGGGGTGGCTACACCTTC.

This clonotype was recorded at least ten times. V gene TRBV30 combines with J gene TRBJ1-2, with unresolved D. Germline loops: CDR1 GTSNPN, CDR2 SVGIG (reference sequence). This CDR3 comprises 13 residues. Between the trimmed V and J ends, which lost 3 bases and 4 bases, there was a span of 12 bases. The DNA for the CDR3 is TGTGCCTGGAGATCGGAGGTTGGCTATGGCTACACCTTC. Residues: CAWRSEVGYGYTF.

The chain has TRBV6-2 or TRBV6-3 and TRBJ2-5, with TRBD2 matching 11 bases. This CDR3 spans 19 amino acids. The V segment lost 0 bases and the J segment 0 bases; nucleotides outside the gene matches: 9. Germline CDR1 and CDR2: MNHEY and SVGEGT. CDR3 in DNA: TGTGCCAGCAGTTACTCCCCGGGACTAGCGGCCCATAACCAAGAGACCCAGTACTTC. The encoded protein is CASSYSPGLAAHNQETQYF.

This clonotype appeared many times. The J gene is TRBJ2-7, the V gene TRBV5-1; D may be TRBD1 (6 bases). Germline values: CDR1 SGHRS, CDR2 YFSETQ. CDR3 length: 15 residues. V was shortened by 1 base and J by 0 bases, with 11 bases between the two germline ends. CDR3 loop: CASSLYPDSSYEQYF. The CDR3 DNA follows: TGCGCCAGCAGCTTGTACCCGGACAGCTCCTACGAGCAGTACTTC.

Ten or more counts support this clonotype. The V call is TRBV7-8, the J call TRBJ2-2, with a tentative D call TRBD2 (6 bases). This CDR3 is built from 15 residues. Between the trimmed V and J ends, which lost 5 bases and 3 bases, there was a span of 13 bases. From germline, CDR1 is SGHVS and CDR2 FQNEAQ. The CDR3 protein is CASSHRDWYTGELFF. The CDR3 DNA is TGTGCCAGCAGCCACCGGGACTGGTACACCGGGGAGCTGTTTTTT.

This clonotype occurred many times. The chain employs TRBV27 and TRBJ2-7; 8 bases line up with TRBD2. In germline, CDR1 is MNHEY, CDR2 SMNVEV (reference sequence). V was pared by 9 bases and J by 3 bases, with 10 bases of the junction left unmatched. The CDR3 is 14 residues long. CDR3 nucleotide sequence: TGTGCCAGAAACCCCGCGAGCGGGAGCTACGAGCAGTACTTC. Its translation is CARNPASGSYEQYF.

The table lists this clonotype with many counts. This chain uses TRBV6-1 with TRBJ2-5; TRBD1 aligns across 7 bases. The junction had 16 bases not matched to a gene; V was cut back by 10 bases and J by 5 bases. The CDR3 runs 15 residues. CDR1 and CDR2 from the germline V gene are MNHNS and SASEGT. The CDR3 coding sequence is TGTGCCACCAAATCAGCTGTAGGGGGCATCGAGACCCAGTACTTC. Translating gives CATKSAVGGIETQYF.

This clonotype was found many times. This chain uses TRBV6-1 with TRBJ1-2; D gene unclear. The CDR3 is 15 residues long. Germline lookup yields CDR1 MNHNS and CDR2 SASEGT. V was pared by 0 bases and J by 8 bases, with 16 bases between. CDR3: CASSEAGGGPRGYTF. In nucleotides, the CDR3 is TGTGCCAGCAGTGAAGCAGGTGGAGGGCCGAGAGGCTACACCTTC.

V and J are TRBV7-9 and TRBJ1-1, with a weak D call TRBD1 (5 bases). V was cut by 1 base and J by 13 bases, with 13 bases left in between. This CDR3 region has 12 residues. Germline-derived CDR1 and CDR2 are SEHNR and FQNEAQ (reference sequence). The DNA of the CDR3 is TGTGCCAGCAGCTTAGGAGGCAGGGCAGATTTCTTT. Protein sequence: CASSLGGRADFF.

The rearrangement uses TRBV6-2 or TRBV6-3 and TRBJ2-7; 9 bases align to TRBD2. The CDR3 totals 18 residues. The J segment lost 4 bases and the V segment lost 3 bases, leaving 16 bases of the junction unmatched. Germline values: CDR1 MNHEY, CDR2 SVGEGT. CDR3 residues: CASSYWFRLAGRAYEQYF. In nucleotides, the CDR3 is TGTGCCAGCAGTTATTGGTTTCGGCTAGCGGGGAGAGCTTACGAGCAGTACTTC.

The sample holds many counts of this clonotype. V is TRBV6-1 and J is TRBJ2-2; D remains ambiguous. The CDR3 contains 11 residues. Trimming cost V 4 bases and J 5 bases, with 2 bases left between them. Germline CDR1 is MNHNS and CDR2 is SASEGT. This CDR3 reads CASSGTGELFF. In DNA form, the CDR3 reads TGTGCCAGCAGTGGAACCGGGGAGCTGTTTTTT.

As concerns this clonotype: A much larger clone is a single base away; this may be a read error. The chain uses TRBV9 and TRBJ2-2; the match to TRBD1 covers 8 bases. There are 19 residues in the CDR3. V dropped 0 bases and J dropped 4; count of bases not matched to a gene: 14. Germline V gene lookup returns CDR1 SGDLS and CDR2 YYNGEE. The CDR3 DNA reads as TGTGCCAGCAGCGTAGGGGGCAGGACAGGGACTTTTTCCACCGGGGAGCTGTTTTTT. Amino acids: CASSVGGRTGTFSTGELFF.

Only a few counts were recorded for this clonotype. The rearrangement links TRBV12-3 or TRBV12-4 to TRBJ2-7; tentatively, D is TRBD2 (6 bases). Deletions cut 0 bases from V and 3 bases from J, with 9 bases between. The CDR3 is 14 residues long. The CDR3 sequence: CASSLAGDFYEQYF. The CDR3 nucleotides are TGTGCCAGCAGTTTAGCAGGGGACTTCTACGAGCAGTACTTC.

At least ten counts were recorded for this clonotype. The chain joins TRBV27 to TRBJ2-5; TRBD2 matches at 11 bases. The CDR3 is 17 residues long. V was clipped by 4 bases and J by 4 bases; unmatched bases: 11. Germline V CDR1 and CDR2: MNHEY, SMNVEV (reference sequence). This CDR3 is CASSSGTSGRSRETQYF. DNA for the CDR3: TGTGCCAGCAGTTCCGGGACTAGCGGAAGGTCTAGAGAGACCCAGTACTTC.

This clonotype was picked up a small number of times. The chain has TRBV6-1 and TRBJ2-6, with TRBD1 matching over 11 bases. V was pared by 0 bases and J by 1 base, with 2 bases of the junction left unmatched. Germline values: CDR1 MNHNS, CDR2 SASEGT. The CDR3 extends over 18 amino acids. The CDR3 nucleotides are TGTGCCAGCAGTGAAGCAGGACAGGGGGCATCTGGGGCCAACGTCCTGACTTTC. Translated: CASSEAGQGASGANVLTF.

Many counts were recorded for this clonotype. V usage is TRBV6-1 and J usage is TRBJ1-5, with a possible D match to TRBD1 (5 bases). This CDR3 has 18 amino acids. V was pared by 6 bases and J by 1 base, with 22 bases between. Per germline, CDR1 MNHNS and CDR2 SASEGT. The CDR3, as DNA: TGTGCCAGCAGGAAGGGGCCTGACGGAATCCTGAGCAATCAGCCCCAGCATTTT. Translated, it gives CASRKGPDGILSNQPQHF.

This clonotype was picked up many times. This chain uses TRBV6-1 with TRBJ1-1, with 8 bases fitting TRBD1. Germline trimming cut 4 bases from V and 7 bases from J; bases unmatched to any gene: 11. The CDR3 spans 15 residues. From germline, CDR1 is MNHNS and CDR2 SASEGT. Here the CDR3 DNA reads TGTGCCAGCAGTGCGCTCTTGACAGGGGCGGTTGAAGCTTTCTTT. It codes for CASSALLTGAVEAFF.